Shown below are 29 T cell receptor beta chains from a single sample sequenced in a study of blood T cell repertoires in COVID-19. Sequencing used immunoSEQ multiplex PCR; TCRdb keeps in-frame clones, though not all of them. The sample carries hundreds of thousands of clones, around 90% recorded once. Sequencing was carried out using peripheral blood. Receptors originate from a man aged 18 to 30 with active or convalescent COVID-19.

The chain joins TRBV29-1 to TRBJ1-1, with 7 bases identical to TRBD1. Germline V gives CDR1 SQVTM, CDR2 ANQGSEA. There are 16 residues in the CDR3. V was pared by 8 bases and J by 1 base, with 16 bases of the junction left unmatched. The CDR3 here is CSIFGAGGKKNTEAFF. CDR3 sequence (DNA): TGCAGCATATTCGGGGCAGGGGGTAAAAAGAACACTGAAGCTTTCTTT.

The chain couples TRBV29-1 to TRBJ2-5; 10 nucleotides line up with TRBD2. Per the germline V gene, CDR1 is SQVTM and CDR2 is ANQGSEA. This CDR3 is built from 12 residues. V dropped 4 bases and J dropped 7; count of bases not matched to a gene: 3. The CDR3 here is CSVGSGRLTQYF. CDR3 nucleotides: TGCAGCGTTGGTAGCGGGAGGCTGACCCAGTACTTC.

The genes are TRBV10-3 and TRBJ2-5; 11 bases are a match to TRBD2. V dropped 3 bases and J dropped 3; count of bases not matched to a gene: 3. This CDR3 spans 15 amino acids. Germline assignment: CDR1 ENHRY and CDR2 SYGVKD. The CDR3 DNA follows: TGTGCCATCAGTGAACTAGCGGGAGAGAAAGAGACCCAGTACTTC. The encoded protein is CAISELAGEKETQYF.

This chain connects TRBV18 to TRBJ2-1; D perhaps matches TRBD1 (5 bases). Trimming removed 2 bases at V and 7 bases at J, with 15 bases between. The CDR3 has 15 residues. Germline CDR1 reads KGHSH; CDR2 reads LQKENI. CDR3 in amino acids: CASSPYGAGLNEQFF. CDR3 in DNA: TGTGCCAGCTCACCATATGGGGCAGGCTTAAATGAGCAGTTCTTC.

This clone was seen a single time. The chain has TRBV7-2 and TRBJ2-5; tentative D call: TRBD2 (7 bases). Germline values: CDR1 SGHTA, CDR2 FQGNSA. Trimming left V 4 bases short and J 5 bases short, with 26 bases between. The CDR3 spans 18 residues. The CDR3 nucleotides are TGTGCCAGCAGCTGGGGCTCGACGGCGGGGGCTGGAAGGGAGACCCAGTACTTC. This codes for CASSWGSTAGAGRETQYF.

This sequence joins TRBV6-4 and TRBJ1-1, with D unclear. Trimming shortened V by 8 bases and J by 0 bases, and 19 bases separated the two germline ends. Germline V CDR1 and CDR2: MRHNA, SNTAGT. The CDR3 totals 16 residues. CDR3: CASGDGGEIMNTEAFF. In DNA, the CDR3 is TGTGCCAGCGGGGATGGAGGAGAAATCATGAACACTGAAGCTTTCTTT.

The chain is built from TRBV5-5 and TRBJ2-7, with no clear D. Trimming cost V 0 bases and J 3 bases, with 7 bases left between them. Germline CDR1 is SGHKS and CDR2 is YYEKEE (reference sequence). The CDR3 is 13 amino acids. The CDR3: CASSLATGYEQYF. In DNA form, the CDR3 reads TGTGCCAGCAGCTTGGCCACGGGCTACGAGCAGTACTTC.

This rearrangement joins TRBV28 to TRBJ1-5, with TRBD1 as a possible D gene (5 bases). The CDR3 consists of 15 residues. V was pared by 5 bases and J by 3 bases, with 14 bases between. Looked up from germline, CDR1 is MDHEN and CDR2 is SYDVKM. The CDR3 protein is CASSRPRGFNQPQHF. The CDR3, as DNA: TGTGCCAGCAGTCGACCCCGGGGGTTCAATCAGCCCCAGCATTTT.

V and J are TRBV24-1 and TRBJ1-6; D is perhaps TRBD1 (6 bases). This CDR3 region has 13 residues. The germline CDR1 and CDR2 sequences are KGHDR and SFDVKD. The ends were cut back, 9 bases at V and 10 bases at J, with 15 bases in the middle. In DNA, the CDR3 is TGTGCCACCCAGGGGTTCAACGGATCACCCCTCCACTTT. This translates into CATQGFNGSPLHF.

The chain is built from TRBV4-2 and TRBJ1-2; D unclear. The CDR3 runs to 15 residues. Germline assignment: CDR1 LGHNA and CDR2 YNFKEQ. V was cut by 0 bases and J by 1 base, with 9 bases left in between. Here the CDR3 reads CASSQDLTSNYGYTF. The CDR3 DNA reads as TGTGCCAGCAGCCAAGATCTCACAAGTAACTATGGCTACACCTTC.

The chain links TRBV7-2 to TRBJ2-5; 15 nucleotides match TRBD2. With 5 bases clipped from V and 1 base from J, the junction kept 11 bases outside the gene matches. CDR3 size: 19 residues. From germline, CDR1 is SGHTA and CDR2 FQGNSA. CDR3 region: CASSPRGLAGGPLQETQYF. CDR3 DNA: TGTGCCAGCAGCCCTCGCGGACTAGCGGGGGGGCCGCTCCAAGAGACCCAGTACTTC.

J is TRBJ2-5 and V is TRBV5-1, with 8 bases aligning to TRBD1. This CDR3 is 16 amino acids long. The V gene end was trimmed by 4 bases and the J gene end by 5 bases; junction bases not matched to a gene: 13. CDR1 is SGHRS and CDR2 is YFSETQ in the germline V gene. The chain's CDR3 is CASSPPVGTGGETQYF. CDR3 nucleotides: TGCGCCAGCAGCCCCCCGGTCGGGACAGGCGGCGAGACCCAGTACTTC.

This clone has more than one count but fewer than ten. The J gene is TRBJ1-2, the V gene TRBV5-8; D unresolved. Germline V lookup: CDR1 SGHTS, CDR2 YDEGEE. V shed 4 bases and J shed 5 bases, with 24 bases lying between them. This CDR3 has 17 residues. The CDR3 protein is CASSQRGGIKHAYGYTF. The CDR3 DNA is TGTGCCAGCAGCCAGCGAGGCGGGATCAAGCACGCGTATGGCTACACCTTC. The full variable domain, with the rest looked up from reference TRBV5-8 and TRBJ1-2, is EAGVTQSPTHLIKTRGQQATLRCSPISGHTSVYWYQQALGLGLQFLLWYDEGEERNRGNFPPRFSGRQFPNYSSELNVNALELEDSALYLCASSQRGGIKHAYGYTFGSGTRLTVV.

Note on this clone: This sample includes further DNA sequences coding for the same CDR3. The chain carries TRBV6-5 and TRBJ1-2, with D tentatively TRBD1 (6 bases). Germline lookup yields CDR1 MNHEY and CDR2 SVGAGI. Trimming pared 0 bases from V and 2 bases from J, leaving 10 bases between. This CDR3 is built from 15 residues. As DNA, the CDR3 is TGTGCCAGCAGTTACTCGAGGGGGTCGAACTATGGCTACACCTTC. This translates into CASSYSRGSNYGYTF.

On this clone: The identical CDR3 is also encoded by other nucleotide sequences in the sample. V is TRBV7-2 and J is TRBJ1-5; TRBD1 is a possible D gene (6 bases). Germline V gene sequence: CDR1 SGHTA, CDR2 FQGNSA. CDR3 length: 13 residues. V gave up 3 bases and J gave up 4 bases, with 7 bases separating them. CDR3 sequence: CASSLRGNQPQHF. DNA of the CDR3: TGTGCCAGCAGCTTGAGGGGGAATCAGCCCCAGCATTTT.

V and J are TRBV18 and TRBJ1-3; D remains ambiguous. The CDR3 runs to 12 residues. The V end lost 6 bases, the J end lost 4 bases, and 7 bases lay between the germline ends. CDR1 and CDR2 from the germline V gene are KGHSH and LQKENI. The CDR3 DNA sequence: TGTGCCAGCTCTGCTCAGGGAAACACCATATATTTT. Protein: CASSAQGNTIYF.

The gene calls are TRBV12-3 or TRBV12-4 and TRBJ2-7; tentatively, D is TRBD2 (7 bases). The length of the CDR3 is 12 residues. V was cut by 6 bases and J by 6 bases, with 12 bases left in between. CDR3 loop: CASRKGGAEQYF. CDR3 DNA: TGTGCCAGCAGGAAAGGGGGGGCCGAGCAGTACTTC.

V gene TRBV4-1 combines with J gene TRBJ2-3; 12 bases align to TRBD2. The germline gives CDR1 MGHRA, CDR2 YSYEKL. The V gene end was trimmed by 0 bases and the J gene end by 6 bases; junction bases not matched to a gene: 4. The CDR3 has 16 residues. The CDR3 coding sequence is TGCGCCAGCAGCCAAGAACGACTAGCGGGGGTTGATACGCAGTATTTT. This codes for CASSQERLAGVDTQYF.

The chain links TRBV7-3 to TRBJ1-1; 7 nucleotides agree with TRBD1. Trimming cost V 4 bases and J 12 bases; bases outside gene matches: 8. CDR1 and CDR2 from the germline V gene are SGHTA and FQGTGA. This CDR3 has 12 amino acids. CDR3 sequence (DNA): TGTGCCAGCAGCTCTAGGGGGCTCGGGACTTTCTTT. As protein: CASSSRGLGTFF.

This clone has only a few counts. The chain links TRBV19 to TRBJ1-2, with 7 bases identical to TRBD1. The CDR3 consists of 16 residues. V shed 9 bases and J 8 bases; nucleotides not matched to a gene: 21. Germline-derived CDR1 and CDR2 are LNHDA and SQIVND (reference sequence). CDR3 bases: TGTGCCAGCAGGCCCCTAAGACAGGGCTTCGGAGGAGGCTACACCTTC. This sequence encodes CASRPLRQGFGGGYTF.

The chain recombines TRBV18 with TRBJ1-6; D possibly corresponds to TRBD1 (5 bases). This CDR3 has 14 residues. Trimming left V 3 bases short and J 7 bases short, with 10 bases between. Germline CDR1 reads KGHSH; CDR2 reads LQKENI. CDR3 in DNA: TGTGCCAGCTCACCCAGCGGGGGGAATTCACCCCTCCACTTT. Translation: CASSPSGGNSPLHF.

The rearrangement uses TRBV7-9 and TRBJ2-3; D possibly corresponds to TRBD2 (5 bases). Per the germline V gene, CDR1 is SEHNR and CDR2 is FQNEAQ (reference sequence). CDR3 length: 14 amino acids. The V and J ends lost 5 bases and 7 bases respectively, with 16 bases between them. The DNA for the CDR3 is TGTGCCAGCAGCCCCGGGCGGGCCCGGAATACGCAGTATTTT. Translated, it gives CASSPGRARNTQYF.

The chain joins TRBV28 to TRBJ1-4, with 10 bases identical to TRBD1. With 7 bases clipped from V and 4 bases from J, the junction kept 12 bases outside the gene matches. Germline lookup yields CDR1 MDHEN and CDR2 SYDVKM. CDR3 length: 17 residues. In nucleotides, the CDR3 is TGTGCCAGCAATCGACCCCCGGGACAGGGGAATAATGAAAAACTGTTTTTT. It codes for CASNRPPGQGNNEKLFF.

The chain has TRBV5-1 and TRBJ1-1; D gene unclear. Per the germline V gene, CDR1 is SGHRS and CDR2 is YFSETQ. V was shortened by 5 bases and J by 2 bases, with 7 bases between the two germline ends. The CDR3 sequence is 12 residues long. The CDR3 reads CASRTTNTEAFF. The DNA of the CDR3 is TGCGCCAGCAGGACAACTAACACTGAAGCTTTCTTT.

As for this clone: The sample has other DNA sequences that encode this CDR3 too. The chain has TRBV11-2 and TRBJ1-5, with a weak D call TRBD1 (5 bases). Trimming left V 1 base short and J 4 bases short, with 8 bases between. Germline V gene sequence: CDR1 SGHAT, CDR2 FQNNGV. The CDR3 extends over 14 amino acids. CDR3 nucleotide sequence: TGTGCCAGCAGCTTAGGGGGCGGTAATCAGCCCCAGCATTTT. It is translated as CASSLGGGNQPQHF. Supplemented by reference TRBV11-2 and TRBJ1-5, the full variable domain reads EAGVAQSPRYKIIEKRQSVAFWCNPISGHATLYWYQQILGQGPKLLIQFQNNGVVDDSQLPKDRFSAERLKGVDSTLKIQPAKLEDSAVYLCASSLGGGNQPQHFGDGTRLSIL.

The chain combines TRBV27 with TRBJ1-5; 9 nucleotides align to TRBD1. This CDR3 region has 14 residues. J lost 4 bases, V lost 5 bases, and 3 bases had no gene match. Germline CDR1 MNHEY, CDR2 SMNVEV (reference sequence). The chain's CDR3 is CASSEQGANQPQHF. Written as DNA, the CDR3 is TGTGCCAGCAGTGAACAGGGGGCTAATCAGCCCCAGCATTTT.

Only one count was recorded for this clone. DNA of the CDR3: TGTGCCAGCAGTTTAAGGGCAGGAGGGGTAGAAGAGACCCAGTACTTC. This encodes CASSLRAGGVEETQYF. The chain has TRBV28 and TRBJ2-5; weak D call: TRBD2 (6 bases). The CDR3 loop spans 16 amino acids. Per the germline V gene, CDR1 is MDHEN and CDR2 is SYDVKM. The V end was cut by 2 bases, the J end by 3 bases, with 16 bases between.

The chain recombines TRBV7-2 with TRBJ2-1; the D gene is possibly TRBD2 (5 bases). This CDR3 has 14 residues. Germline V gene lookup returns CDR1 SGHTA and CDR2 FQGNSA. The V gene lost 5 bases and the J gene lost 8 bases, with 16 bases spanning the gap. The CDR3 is CASSKDLLAHEQFF. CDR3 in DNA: TGTGCCAGCAGCAAAGACCTTCTAGCCCATGAGCAGTTCTTC. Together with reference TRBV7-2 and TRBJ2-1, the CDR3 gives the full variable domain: GAGVSQSPSNKVTEKGKDVELRCDPISGHTALYWYRQSLGQGLEFLIYFQGNSAPDKSGLPSDRFSAERTGGSVSTLTIQRTQQEDSAVYLCASSKDLLAHEQFFGPGTRLTVL.

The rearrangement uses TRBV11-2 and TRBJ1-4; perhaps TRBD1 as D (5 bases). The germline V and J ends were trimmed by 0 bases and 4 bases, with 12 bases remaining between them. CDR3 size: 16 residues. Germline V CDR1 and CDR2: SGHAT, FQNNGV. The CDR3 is CASSLDWADSNEKLFF. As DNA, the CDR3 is TGTGCCAGCAGCTTAGATTGGGCAGACAGTAATGAAAAACTGTTTTTT.